These T cell receptor beta chains were read from a single sample in a study of shared clonotypes between healthy human individuals. Produced via immunoSEQ multiplex PCR; TCRdb's table is partial and in-frame only. Of around 2.1 million clones detected, 90% to 95% appear once; the ten largest clones hold about 1.5%. The specimen sequenced was naive CD8+ T cells from PBMCs. The receptors here all came from a man aged 18-30 years in good health. Some clones in this sample may be carry-over from other donors' samples. Each CDR3 is given with its conserved first and last residue.

v_gene	j_gene	CDR3aa
TRBV7-3	TRBJ2-7	CASSLAVEGTYEQYF
TRBV9	TRBJ2-1	CASSQNLGDYNEQFF
TRBV7-6	TRBJ1-1	CASSLATGGSTEAFF
TRBV2	TRBJ2-3	CASSEGTSGRASTDTQYF
TRBV19	TRBJ2-1	CASTNPGGTTNNEQFF
TRBV6-4	TRBJ1-5	CATTLQGHSNQPQHF
TRBV7-9	TRBJ2-7	CASSLVDRGSYEQYF
TRBV19	TRBJ2-5	CASSDGTDGETQYF
TRBV19	TRBJ1-5	CASNYRTSNQPQHF
TRBV10-3	TRBJ2-7	CAISERGQDYEQYF
TRBV11-2	TRBJ1-1	CASRTTGGEGAFF
TRBV28	TRBJ2-7	CASSFALLAEQYF
TRBV27	TRBJ1-4	CARYRDRGEKLFF
TRBV28	TRBJ2-2	CASSSGTSNTGELFF
TRBV19	TRBJ2-7	CASSSPWTADTTSLYF
TRBV10-3	TRBJ2-7	CAIRRDNSYEQYF
TRBV28	TRBJ1-2	CASMAGGSYGYTF
TRBV6-5	TRBJ2-7	CASSYSTGNYEQYF
TRBV9	TRBJ2-3	CASSVEMGGQITDTQYF
TRBV7-6	TRBJ2-5	CASSPPDRALKGTQYF
TRBV5-4	TRBJ2-7	CASSFLGLAGGRHYEQYF
TRBV2	TRBJ1-1	CASKQGVGTEAFF
TRBV18	TRBJ2-5	CASSPPGTGGRETQYF
TRBV7-9	TRBJ1-3	CASNPLAHSGNTIYF
TRBV10-2	TRBJ2-7	CASSNSYEQYF
TRBV29-1	TRBJ2-7	CSVETTGTEEQYF
TRBV6-1	TRBJ1-1	CASSEWRGPTEAFF
TRBV7-9	TRBJ2-1	CASSPGLAGTLQGFF
TRBV30	TRBJ1-1	CAWSVDGPMNTEAFF
TRBV27	TRBJ2-7	CASSLSRGTGLSYEQYF
TRBV7-6	TRBJ2-1	CASSPPGLAGLNEQFF
TRBV6-1	TRBJ2-7	CASSAPPQGTLLSPEQYF
TRBV4-2	TRBJ1-1	CASSQMDRTMNTEAFF
TRBV27	TRBJ2-7	CASSLRQFNYEQYF
TRBV28	TRBJ1-2	CASSLLRATNYGYTF
TRBV4-3	TRBJ2-2	CASSQARVDVLGGELFF
TRBV28	TRBJ2-3	CASSFWGQASTDTQYF
TRBV6-5	TRBJ1-1	CASSRDSQKAEAFF
TRBV27	TRBJ2-7	CASSLEGGSSYEQYF